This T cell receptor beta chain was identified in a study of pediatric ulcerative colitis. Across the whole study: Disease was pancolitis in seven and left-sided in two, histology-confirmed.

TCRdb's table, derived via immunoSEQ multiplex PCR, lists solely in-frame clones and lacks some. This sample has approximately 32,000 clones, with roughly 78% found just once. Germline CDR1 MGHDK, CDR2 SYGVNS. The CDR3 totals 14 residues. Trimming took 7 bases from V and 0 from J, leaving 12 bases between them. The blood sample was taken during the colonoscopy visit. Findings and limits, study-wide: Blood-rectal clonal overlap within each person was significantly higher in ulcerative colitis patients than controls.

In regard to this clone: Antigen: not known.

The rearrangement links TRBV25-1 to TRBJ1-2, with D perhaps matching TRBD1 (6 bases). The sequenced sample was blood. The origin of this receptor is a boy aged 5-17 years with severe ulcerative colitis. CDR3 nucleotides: TGTGCCAGCACCCCGGACAGTTCTAACTATGGCTACACCTTC. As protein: CASTPDSSNYGYTF.